Following are 22 T cell receptor beta chains from one sample sequenced in a study of blood T cell repertoires in COVID-19. TCRdb's copy holds only in-frame clones and misses some; the assay was immunoSEQ multiplex PCR. The repertoire includes 350,000 to 450,000 clones, approximately 90% of them detected once, and roughly 0.86% sits in the top ten. The sample consisted of PBMCs or T cells enriched from blood (not recorded which). These receptors were obtained from a woman aged 40 to 50 who had been exposed to COVID-19.

This sequence joins TRBV12-3 or TRBV12-4 and TRBJ2-5; TRBD1 is a possible D gene (5 bases). V shed 7 bases and J shed 5 bases, with 14 bases lying between them. The CDR3 consists of 13 residues. The CDR3: CASKLKGWETQYF. The CDR3 DNA sequence: TGTGCCAGCAAGTTAAAGGGGTGGGAGACCCAGTACTTC.

The chain combines TRBV19 with TRBJ1-5, with D maybe TRBD1 (6 bases). Germline lookup yields CDR1 LNHDA and CDR2 SQIVND (reference sequence). Trimming removed 11 bases at V and 0 bases at J, with 20 bases between. The CDR3 has 16 amino acids. The chain's CDR3 is CAVTRGGLGSNQPQHF. The CDR3 DNA reads TGTGCCGTGACACGGGGGGGCCTTGGTAGCAATCAGCCCCAGCATTTT.

The rearrangement joins TRBV23-1 to TRBJ1-5; perhaps TRBD1 as D (6 bases). TRBV23-1 is flagged as an ORF with uncertain function. V was trimmed by 6 bases and J by 2 bases, leaving 23 bases between them. The CDR3 spans 18 residues. This chain's CDR3 is CASSRSIPGTPCNQPQHF. The CDR3 DNA follows: TGCGCCAGCAGCCGATCAATCCCCGGGACACCATGCAATCAGCCCCAGCATTTT.

The genes are TRBV5-5 and TRBJ1-1; 8 bases agree with TRBD1. This CDR3 comprises 15 residues. Germline lookup yields CDR1 SGHKS and CDR2 YYEKEE (reference sequence). V dropped 3 bases and J dropped 0; count of bases not matched to a gene: 4. In DNA form, the CDR3 reads TGTGCCAGCAGCTCCGGGACAGGATTGAACACTGAAGCTTTCTTT. It yields the protein CASSSGTGLNTEAFF.

The CDR3 bases are TGTGCCAGCAGCTACCGACAGGGGCCCCAAGAGACCCAGTACTTC. It codes for CASSYRQGPQETQYF. The J gene is TRBJ2-5, the V gene TRBV5-8; 8 positions agree with TRBD1. This CDR3 comprises 15 residues. Unmatched junction bases numbered 5, after V lost 3 bases and J lost 1 base. Germline V lookup: CDR1 SGHTS, CDR2 YDEGEE.

The chain carries TRBV5-6 and TRBJ1-2, with 9 bases identical to TRBD1. There are 16 residues in the CDR3. The germline V gene encodes CDR1 SGHDT and CDR2 YYEEEE. V lost 4 bases, J lost 6 bases, and 13 bases stayed unmatched. The CDR3 reads CASSPGTGRAWDGYTF. The DNA for the CDR3 is TGTGCCAGCAGCCCGGGGACAGGGAGGGCATGGGATGGCTACACCTTC.

The chain is built from TRBV3-1 (or the pseudogene TRBV3-2) and TRBJ1-2, with 7 bases aligning to TRBD1. Trimming removed 4 bases from V and 5 bases from J; junction bases left unmatched: 13. This CDR3 is 16 amino acids long. CDR1 is LGHDT and CDR2 is YNNKEL in the germline V gene (reference sequence). The CDR3 sequence is CASSRSGQDVGYGYTF. The CDR3 DNA is TGTGCCAGCAGCCGATCAGGACAGGACGTCGGGTATGGCTACACCTTC.

The chain is built from TRBV7-6 and TRBJ2-7; D not resolved. Per germline, CDR1 SGHVS and CDR2 FNYEAQ. The CDR3 is 13 residues long. Between the trimmed V and J ends, which lost 5 bases and 3 bases, there was a span of 11 bases. In nucleotides, the CDR3 is TGTGCCAGCAGCCCCGGAGCCCACTACGAGCAGTACTTC. It yields the protein CASSPGAHYEQYF.

V is TRBV7-8 and J is TRBJ2-7; 9 positions agree with TRBD1. Germline-derived CDR1 and CDR2 are SGHVS and FQNEAQ. Trimming took 0 bases from V and 3 from J; bases not matched to a gene: 6. The CDR3 totals 16 residues. Here the CDR3 DNA reads TGTGCCAGCAGCTTAGCGCCGGGACAGGGAGGCTACGAGCAGTACTTC. Translation: CASSLAPGQGGYEQYF.

The V gene is TRBV7-3, the J gene TRBJ1-1; D unresolved. V dropped 4 bases and J dropped 1 base, with 7 bases sitting between them. This CDR3 contains 13 residues. The germline gives CDR1 SGHTA, CDR2 FQGTGA. CDR3 nucleotides: TGTGCCAGCAGCTCACAGCCGAACACTGAAGCTTTCTTT. Protein: CASSSQPNTEAFF.

This sequence joins TRBV7-8 and TRBJ1-6; no clear D gene. The CDR3 consists of 15 residues. Trimming shortened V by 5 bases and J by 5 bases, and 13 bases separated the two germline ends. Germline CDR1 reads SGHVS; CDR2 reads FQNEAQ. CDR3 protein: CASSHLSRDNSPLHF. The CDR3 DNA is TGTGCCAGCAGCCATCTGAGTCGAGATAATTCACCCCTCCACTTT.

The chain has TRBV7-2 and TRBJ1-5; no clear D. Germline lookup yields CDR1 SGHTA and CDR2 FQGNSA. Trimming removed 5 bases at V and 3 bases at J, with 14 bases between. The CDR3 runs 15 residues. DNA for the CDR3: TGTGCCAGCAGCCCGCGGGCAGGCGACAATCAGCCCCAGCATTTT. The encoded protein is CASSPRAGDNQPQHF.

CDR3 nucleotide sequence: TGTGCCAGCAGTTTAAGACAGGACTATGGCTACACCTTC. Translating gives CASSLRQDYGYTF. The rearrangement links TRBV12-3 or TRBV12-4 to TRBJ1-2; tentatively, D is TRBD1 (6 bases). Trimming took 2 bases from V and 3 from J, leaving 7 bases between them. This CDR3 is 13 amino acids long.

There are a few counts of this clone. The chain combines TRBV12-5 with TRBJ1-5; D remains ambiguous. The germline CDR1 and CDR2 sequences are LGHNT and FRNRAP. CDR3 length: 16 residues. Trimming took 2 bases from V and 5 from J, leaving 16 bases between them. For the CDR3, the DNA is TGTGCTAGTGGTTTGTCGTCCGCGCCCCTTGATCAGCCCCAGCATTTT. Protein product: CASGLSSAPLDQPQHF.

CDR3 DNA: TGTGCCAGCTCTCTAGCGGGAGTGGGGGAGCAGTACTTC. It codes for CASSLAGVGEQYF. The chain has TRBV18 and TRBJ2-7; 10 nucleotides agree with TRBD2. Unmatched junction bases numbered 6, after V lost 6 bases and J lost 7 bases. The CDR3 runs to 13 residues. The V gene's germline CDR1 is KGHSH and CDR2 LQKENI.

CDR3 DNA sequence: TGTGCCAGCAGCGAAACCGGGACAACCCTGTTTGGTGAGCAGTTCTTC. It specifies CASSETGTTLFGEQFF. The V and J genes are TRBV21-1 and TRBJ2-1; TRBD1, the table's D call, was not compared with the DNA. TRBV21-1 is described as a pseudogene. The CDR3 length is 16 residues.

This sequence joins TRBV12-3 or TRBV12-4 and TRBJ1-5; 7 bases fit TRBD1. This CDR3 comprises 13 residues. The ends lost 6 bases at V and 7 bases at J; junction bases unmatched: 6. As DNA, the CDR3 is TGTGCCAGCAGCACAGGGGTCAGACAGCCCCAGCATTTT. Translation: CASSTGVRQPQHF.

The chain uses TRBV11-2 and TRBJ2-7, with a possible D match to TRBD1 (6 bases). Trimming took off 0 bases at V and 5 bases at J, with 8 bases between the two ends. The CDR3 consists of 13 residues. Germline V lookup: CDR1 SGHAT, CDR2 FQNNGV. The CDR3 loop is CASSLDRGHEQYF. CDR3 sequence (DNA): TGTGCCAGCAGCTTAGACAGGGGACACGAGCAGTACTTC.

The chain couples TRBV7-3 to TRBJ1-1, with 7 nucleotides matching TRBD1. This CDR3 comprises 13 residues. The germline CDR1 and CDR2 sequences are SGHTA and FQGTGA. Germline trimming cut 5 bases from V and 4 bases from J; bases unmatched to any gene: 4. The CDR3: CASSPSGGTEAFF. The CDR3 coding sequence is TGTGCCAGCAGCCCATCAGGGGGCACTGAAGCTTTCTTT.

This clone was picked up a small number of times. The V and J genes are TRBV2 and TRBJ2-3, with D possibly matching TRBD1 (6 bases). V was shortened by 8 bases and J by 6 bases, with 21 bases between the two germline ends. CDR3 size: 15 residues. CDR1 and CDR2 from the germline V gene are SNHLY and FYNNEI. Written as DNA, the CDR3 is TGTGCCAGCCGGGTGGAACAGGGTCATCTTGATACGCAGTATTTT. Translation gives CASRVEQGHLDTQYF.

This chain joins TRBV25-1 and TRBJ1-6, with D tentatively TRBD1 (5 bases). CDR1 and CDR2 (germline): MGHDK, SYGVNS. V lost 4 bases and J 2 bases, leaving 12 bases between the germline ends. This CDR3 is 16 amino acids long. CDR3 bases: TGTGCCAGCAGTGGCCAGGGTGTCCCCTATAATTCACCCCTCCACTTT. This sequence encodes CASSGQGVPYNSPLHF.

Turning to this clone: Other nucleotide sequences from this sample produce the same CDR3. The gene calls are TRBV12-3 or TRBV12-4 and TRBJ1-5; possibly TRBD1 for D (5 bases). Deletions cut 3 bases from V and 4 bases from J, with 7 bases between. The CDR3 totals 13 residues. Here the CDR3 DNA reads TGTGCCAGCAGTTTGTCAGGGAATCAGCCCCAGCATTTT. Protein: CASSLSGNQPQHF.